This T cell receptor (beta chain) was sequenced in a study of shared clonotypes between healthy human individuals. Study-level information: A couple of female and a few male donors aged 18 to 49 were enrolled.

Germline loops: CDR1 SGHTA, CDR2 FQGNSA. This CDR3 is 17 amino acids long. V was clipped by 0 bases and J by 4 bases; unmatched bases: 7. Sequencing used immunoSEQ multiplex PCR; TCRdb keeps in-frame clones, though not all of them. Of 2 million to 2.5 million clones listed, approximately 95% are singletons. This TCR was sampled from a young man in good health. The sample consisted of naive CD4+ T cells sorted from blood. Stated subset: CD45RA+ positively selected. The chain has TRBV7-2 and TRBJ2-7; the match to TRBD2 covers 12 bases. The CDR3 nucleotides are TGTGCCAGCAGCTTAGCCAGACTAGCGGGAGAGGGGTACGAGCAGTACTTC. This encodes CASSLARLAGEGYEQYF.